These T cell receptor beta chains were read from a single sample in a study of CD4 T cells in relation to SARS-CoV-2 and coronaviruses. These receptors' antigens are unknown. Produced via immunoSEQ multiplex PCR; TCRdb's table is partial and in-frame only. The sample includes roughly 24,000 clones, over 75% of them seen just once. Sequenced: CD4+ T cells from PBMCs, cultured in vitro. Every receptor here comes from a human donor in good health. Both conserved end residues are part of each CDR3. Fields, in order: J gene, clone size, V gene, D gene, CDR3 DNA, CDR3 protein. The D gene is left open where the match is weak. Rows may omit the clone size; those that give it use once, few, many or a size class.

j_call: TRBJ1-1
clone_size: few
v_call: TRBV4-2
d_call: -
cdr3_nt: TGTGCCAGCAGCCAAGATGGGGGTGAAGCTTTCTTT
cdr3_aa: CASSQDGGEAFF

j_call: TRBJ2-3
clone_size: -
v_call: TRBV19
d_call: TRBD1
cdr3_nt: TGTGCCAGTAGCGACAGGGGGAGTGCAGATACGCAGTATTTT
cdr3_aa: CASSDRGSADTQYF

j_call: TRBJ2-6
clone_size: once
v_call: TRBV5-4
d_call: TRBD2
cdr3_nt: TGTGCCAGCAGCTCGTTAGCGGGGTACTCTGGGGCCAACGTCCTGACTTTC
cdr3_aa: CASSSLAGYSGANVLTF

j_call: TRBJ2-7
clone_size: -
v_call: TRBV2
d_call: -
cdr3_nt: TGTGCCAGCAAGGGGATAGGGCTAGTAGCCTCCGAGCAGTACTTC
cdr3_aa: CASKGIGLVASEQYF

j_call: TRBJ1-4
clone_size: -
v_call: TRBV12-5
d_call: -
cdr3_nt: TGTGCTAGTGCCCATGGTGCGGACGAGAATGAAAAACTGTTTTTT
cdr3_aa: CASAHGADENEKLFF

j_call: TRBJ1-4
clone_size: -
v_call: TRBV7-6
d_call: -
cdr3_nt: TGTGCCAGCAGCTCGGCGGGGCACCATAATGAAAAACTGTTTTTT
cdr3_aa: CASSSAGHHNEKLFF

j_call: TRBJ2-7
clone_size: -
v_call: TRBV3-1/TRBV3-2
d_call: -
cdr3_nt: TGTGCCAGCAGCCAAGCATCCTACGAGCAGTACTTC
cdr3_aa: CASSQASYEQYF

j_call: TRBJ2-7
clone_size: few
v_call: TRBV6-1
d_call: -
cdr3_nt: TGTGCCAGCAGTGAAAGGCGAGATTCGCCCTACGAGCAGTACTTC
cdr3_aa: CASSERRDSPYEQYF

j_call: TRBJ2-7
clone_size: -
v_call: TRBV7-9
d_call: -
cdr3_nt: TGTGCCAGCAGCCCCTGGTTGGGGGAGCAGTACTTC
cdr3_aa: CASSPWLGEQYF

j_call: TRBJ2-2
clone_size: few
v_call: TRBV7-3
d_call: TRBD2
cdr3_nt: TGTGCCAGCAGCGAGATAGCGGGAGTAATAACCGGGGAGCTGTTTTTT
cdr3_aa: CASSEIAGVITGELFF

j_call: TRBJ1-5
clone_size: -
v_call: TRBV19
d_call: -
cdr3_nt: TGTGCCAGTAGTCAGGACAGCCCCCAGCATTTT
cdr3_aa: CASSQDSPQHF

j_call: TRBJ1-3
clone_size: -
v_call: TRBV5-1
d_call: TRBD1
cdr3_nt: TGCGCCAGCACGCAGGGGGCGTATGGAAACACCATATATTTT
cdr3_aa: CASTQGAYGNTIYF

j_call: TRBJ2-4
clone_size: -
v_call: TRBV19
d_call: TRBD2
cdr3_nt: TGTGCCAGTAGGAGTCGAAGCAGACTAGCGGCCGACCTAGCCAAAAACATTCAGTACTTC
cdr3_aa: CASRSRSRLAADLAKNIQYF

j_call: TRBJ1-1
clone_size: -
v_call: TRBV14
d_call: -
cdr3_nt: TGTGCCAGCAGCCAAGACGGCAGGGAGGGCACTGAAGCTTTCTTT
cdr3_aa: CASSQDGREGTEAFF

j_call: TRBJ2-7
clone_size: -
v_call: TRBV12-3/TRBV12-4
d_call: -
cdr3_nt: TGTGCCAGCAGTTCCCCCCCACTCGACGAGCAGTACTTC
cdr3_aa: CASSSPPLDEQYF

j_call: TRBJ1-1
clone_size: -
v_call: TRBV19
d_call: TRBD1
cdr3_nt: TGTGCCAGTAGTACAAACCGGGACAGGGGGTTTATTGTCTCTGAAGCTTTCTTT
cdr3_aa: CASSTNRDRGFIVSEAFF

j_call: TRBJ2-3
clone_size: -
v_call: TRBV9
d_call: TRBD2
cdr3_nt: TGTGCCAGCAGCTCAAGGACTAGCGGGAGTTCGGATACGCAGTATTTT
cdr3_aa: CASSSRTSGSSDTQYF

j_call: TRBJ1-6
clone_size: -
v_call: TRBV4-2
d_call: -
cdr3_nt: TGTGCCAGCAACTCGGGACGGAGAGATAATTCACCCCTCCACTTT
cdr3_aa: CASNSGRRDNSPLHF

j_call: TRBJ2-1
clone_size: -
v_call: TRBV12-5
d_call: -
cdr3_nt: TGTGCTAGTGGTGGCCAGCGGAGCTATGAGCAGTTCTTC
cdr3_aa: CASGGQRSYEQFF

j_call: TRBJ2-5
clone_size: -
v_call: TRBV2
d_call: -
cdr3_nt: TGTGCCAGTCGAAGTTACAAAGAGACCCAGTACTTC
cdr3_aa: CASRSYKETQYF

j_call: TRBJ1-2
clone_size: -
v_call: TRBV6-5
d_call: TRBD1
cdr3_nt: TGTGCCAGCACCCCTGGACAGGGGGCCACCTATGGCTACACCTTC
cdr3_aa: CASTPGQGATYGYTF

j_call: TRBJ1-1
clone_size: -
v_call: TRBV24-1
d_call: -
cdr3_nt: TGTGCCACCAGTGATACTAATACTGAAGCTTTCTTT
cdr3_aa: CATSDTNTEAFF

j_call: TRBJ1-6
clone_size: once
v_call: TRBV23-1
d_call: TRBD1
cdr3_nt: TGCGCCAGCCCGACAGGGCTTGGGTCCTATAATTCACCCCTCCACTTT
cdr3_aa: CASPTGLGSYNSPLHF

j_call: TRBJ2-3
clone_size: -
v_call: TRBV6-2/TRBV6-3
d_call: -
cdr3_nt: TGTGCCAGCAGTTACCGGGCAGATACGCAGTATTTT
cdr3_aa: CASSYRADTQYF

j_call: TRBJ1-2
clone_size: -
v_call: TRBV19
d_call: TRBD1
cdr3_nt: TGTGCCAGTTTCCACGGCTTCTCGCAGGGACAGAATGGCTACACCTTC
cdr3_aa: CASFHGFSQGQNGYTF

j_call: TRBJ2-3
clone_size: once
v_call: TRBV11-2
d_call: -
cdr3_nt: TGTGCCAGCAGCGCAATGTTATCCGCAGATACGCAGTATTTT
cdr3_aa: CASSAMLSADTQYF

j_call: TRBJ2-1
clone_size: few
v_call: TRBV2
d_call: -
cdr3_nt: TGTGCCAGCAGTGACGACTGGAACAATGAGCAGTTCTTC
cdr3_aa: CASSDDWNNEQFF

j_call: TRBJ2-3
clone_size: -
v_call: TRBV5-1
d_call: TRBD2
cdr3_nt: TGCGCCAGCAGCGCCGGGACTAGCGGGATCACAGATACGCAGTATTTT
cdr3_aa: CASSAGTSGITDTQYF

j_call: TRBJ2-7
clone_size: once
v_call: TRBV7-9
d_call: TRBD1
cdr3_nt: TGTGCCAGCAGCTTAGGGGACAGGACTGGCGAGCAGTACTTC
cdr3_aa: CASSLGDRTGEQYF

j_call: TRBJ1-4
clone_size: -
v_call: TRBV30
d_call: TRBD1
cdr3_nt: TGTGCCTGGACCACCGGGACAGGGAGTCCTGGAAAACTGTTTTTT
cdr3_aa: CAWTTGTGSPGKLFF

j_call: TRBJ1-4
clone_size: -
v_call: TRBV28
d_call: -
cdr3_nt: TGTGCCAGCAGGCTACAACGACTCAATGAAAAACTGTTTTTT
cdr3_aa: CASRLQRLNEKLFF

j_call: TRBJ1-3
clone_size: -
v_call: TRBV6-5
d_call: TRBD1
cdr3_nt: TGTGCCAGCAGTAAACAGGGGGCCGGAGGAAACACCATATATTTT
cdr3_aa: CASSKQGAGGNTIYF

j_call: TRBJ1-1
clone_size: once
v_call: TRBV4-1
d_call: -
cdr3_nt: TGCGCCAGCAGCCAAGAAGGGGACCGGAGTGAAGCTTTCTTT
cdr3_aa: CASSQEGDRSEAFF

j_call: TRBJ2-5
clone_size: once
v_call: TRBV5-4
d_call: TRBD2
cdr3_nt: TGTGCCAGCAGCAAGCGACTAGCGGGAGGGAAAGAGACCCAGTACTTC
cdr3_aa: CASSKRLAGGKETQYF

j_call: TRBJ1-2
clone_size: -
v_call: TRBV28
d_call: TRBD1
cdr3_nt: TGTGCCGGGGGACAGGGCGGCTATGGCTACACCTTC
cdr3_aa: CAGGQGGYGYTF

j_call: TRBJ1-1
clone_size: -
v_call: TRBV7-2
d_call: -
cdr3_nt: TGTGCCAGCAGGATCGACAGTAACACTGAAGCTTTCTTT
cdr3_aa: CASRIDSNTEAFF

j_call: TRBJ2-3
clone_size: -
v_call: TRBV11-2
d_call: -
cdr3_nt: TGTGCCAGCAGCCTCGCCTCGGATACGCAGTATTTT
cdr3_aa: CASSLASDTQYF

j_call: TRBJ1-4
clone_size: -
v_call: TRBV28
d_call: -
cdr3_nt: TGTGCCAGCAGCATGGGACTGGGGAATGAAAAACTGTTTTTT
cdr3_aa: CASSMGLGNEKLFF

j_call: TRBJ2-1
clone_size: once
v_call: TRBV19
d_call: TRBD2
cdr3_nt: TGTGCCAGTAGTCCGACTAGCGGGAGTCGTGGTGAGCAGTTCTTC
cdr3_aa: CASSPTSGSRGEQFF

j_call: TRBJ2-2
clone_size: -
v_call: TRBV5-1
d_call: -
cdr3_nt: TGCGCCAGCAGCTTGGTCTCCGGTGGGACGAGTGAAAAAGACATCGGGGAGCTGTTTTTT
cdr3_aa: CASSLVSGGTSEKDIGELFF

j_call: TRBJ1-2
clone_size: -
v_call: TRBV7-9
d_call: -
cdr3_nt: TGTGCCAGCAGCTTAGCGGGGAGGGCGGATGGCTACACCTTC
cdr3_aa: CASSLAGRADGYTF

j_call: TRBJ2-1
clone_size: -
v_call: TRBV7-6
d_call: -
cdr3_nt: TGTGCCAGCTCCGGGACGGGATACAATGAGCAGTTCTTC
cdr3_aa: CASSGTGYNEQFF